The present TCR beta chain was sequenced within a study of T cells in Graves' hyperthyroidism and ophthalmopathy. As for the study in general: The initial diagnosis was the point when peripheral blood was collected, ahead of any treatment.

Points from the study as a whole: Ophthalmopathy and stable hyperthyroidism were told apart by a 13 V-J model.

Uncontrolled infection, other autoimmune disease, pregnancy or lactation led to exclusion. From approximately 9.5 ml of fresh peripheral blood, PBMCs were isolated. This clonotype has only a few counts. Its antigen is still unknown. TCR beta CDR3 region amplification was performed from RNA transcripts. A first-round RT-PCR of the TCR CDR3 used the HTBI primer set. In TCRdb, the multiplex PCR reads were re-called with MiXCR into one record per CDR3 protein. The top ten hold about 20% of the sample, which has about 380,000 distinct CDR3 sequences, around an eighth seen once. The clonotype comes from a man aged 25-45 years with Graves' hyperthyroidism that later progressed to Graves' ophthalmopathy. Sequencing used blood.

The CDR3 bases are TGTGCCAGCAGCCAGACTGGACAGGTTAATGAAAAACTGTTTTTT. Protein product: CASSQTGQVNEKLFF. This chain connects TRBV4-2 to TRBJ1-4; 7 positions agree with TRBD1. The CDR3 totals 15 residues. Germline CDR1 is LGHNA and CDR2 is YNFKEQ. V shed 3 bases and J 4 bases; nucleotides not matched to a gene: 5.